This T cell receptor (beta chain) was sequenced for a study of T cells after yellow fever vaccination. This clonotype was found a few times. Its antigen is unknown. Findings and caveats of the study: Most clones from primary vaccination were detected again post-booster (roughly 96% CD4, 70% to 90% CD8). In FACS-sorted repertoires, abundant clonotypes from the bulk population could appear as contaminants.

Production of TCR cDNA was by 5'RACE template switching, which also added a universal primer site and UMIs. Each CDR3 protein gets one entry after TCRdb re-called the 5' RACE reads with MiXCR. The sample records approximately 330,000 distinct CDR3 sequences, roughly an eighth being singletons. Trimming removed 4 bases from V and 1 base from J, with 19 bases in between. The CDR3 sequence is 17 residues long. Germline V gene lookup returns CDR1 KGHSH and CDR2 LQKENI. V gene TRBV18 combines with J gene TRBJ1-1; D is undetermined. The receptor comes from a man between 18 and 29 years old who received the YFV17D yellow fever vaccine. The sequencing here drew on CD4+ T cells sorted from PBMCs, taken 15 days after the yellow fever booster vaccination. DNA of the CDR3: TGTGCCAGCTCACGAATAGAGGGCCGCCGGGGGAACACTGAAGCTTTCTTT. It translates to CASSRIEGRRGNTEAFF.